These 26 T cell receptor beta chains originate from one sample sequenced in a study of cytomegalovirus exposure and HLA in healthy donors. PCR employed 60 Vbeta and 13 Jbeta primers. Measured with immunoSEQ multiplex PCR; TCRdb has only the in-frame clones, and not every one. The sample gives fewer than 200,000 clones, approximately 80% of which show up once; 3.5% to 5.5% is in the top ten. The specimen was PBMCs. Source of these receptors: a man in his forties in good health and CMV-seronegative.

This chain joins TRBV6-5 and TRBJ2-2, with TRBD1 identical over 12 bases. Germline CDR1 is MNHEY and CDR2 is SVGAGI. Losses at the gene ends were 5 bases for V and 8 bases for J; bases not matched to a gene: 6. The CDR3 loop spans 15 amino acids. CDR3 sequence (DNA): TGTGCCAGCAGTCCGGGACAGGGGGCGGGTGGGGAGCTGTTTTTT. Protein product: CASSPGQGAGGELFF.

The chain has TRBV29-1 and TRBJ2-1, with TRBD2 matching over 8 bases. CDR1 is SQVTM, CDR2 ANQGSEA, per germline. V shed 4 bases, J shed 6 bases, and the junction held 8 bases outside the gene matches. This CDR3 is 14 amino acids long. The CDR3 DNA follows: TGCAGCGTTGCCAGCGGGGGAGGGGGCAATGAGCAGTTCTTC. It is translated as CSVASGGGGNEQFF.

The chain links TRBV19 to TRBJ1-3, with 7 bases identical to TRBD1. The J segment lost 4 bases and the V segment lost 7 bases, leaving 7 bases of the junction unmatched. CDR1 and CDR2 (germline): LNHDA, SQIVND (reference sequence). The CDR3 consists of 14 residues. The CDR3 DNA follows: TGTGCCAGTACCAGAGGGACAGTCGGAAACACCATATATTTT. Encoded protein: CASTRGTVGNTIYF.

The rearrangement links TRBV10-1 to TRBJ1-1; a weak D match, TRBD1 (6 bases). The CDR3 totals 12 residues. V was clipped by 6 bases and J by 6 bases, with 11 bases between them. CDR1 is WNHNN, CDR2 SYGVQD, per germline (reference sequence). CDR3 coding DNA: TGCGCCAGCAGCTCGACAGGTTCTGAAGCTTTCTTT. Amino acid sequence: CASSSTGSEAFF.

This chain uses TRBV19 with TRBJ2-7; D is possibly TRBD1 (5 bases). Germline CDR1 and CDR2: LNHDA and SQIVND (reference sequence). V lost 3 bases and J 0 bases, leaving 12 bases between the germline ends. The CDR3 sequence is 15 residues long. The CDR3 reads CASSIAREPSYEQYF. CDR3 nucleotides: TGTGCCAGTAGTATCGCCAGGGAACCCTCCTACGAGCAGTACTTC.

This clone was picked up a small number of times. V is TRBV19 and J is TRBJ2-2; D is perhaps TRBD1 (6 bases). Germline values: CDR1 LNHDA, CDR2 SQIVND (reference sequence). This CDR3 is 16 amino acids long. The V end lost 6 bases, the J end lost 1 base, and 15 bases lay between the germline ends. The chain's CDR3 is CASRSQGRMNTGELFF. DNA of the CDR3: TGTGCCAGTAGGTCACAGGGTCGGATGAACACCGGGGAGCTGTTTTTT.

The J gene is TRBJ2-7, the V gene TRBV5-1; the D gene is possibly TRBD1 (6 bases). Germline V gene data show CDR1 as SGHRS and CDR2 as YFSETQ. The ends were cut back, 4 bases at V and 7 bases at J, with 15 bases in the middle. The CDR3 totals 13 residues. This CDR3 is CASSPDRPEEQYF. DNA for the CDR3: TGCGCCAGCAGCCCCGACAGGCCAGAAGAGCAGTACTTC.

The chain employs TRBV5-8 and TRBJ2-2; no reliable D call. CDR3 size: 17 residues. V was clipped by 5 bases and J by 0 bases, with 17 bases between them. The germline CDR1 and CDR2 sequences are SGHTS and YDEGEE. CDR3 loop: CASRFGFTSSNTGELFF. CDR3 DNA sequence: TGTGCCAGCAGATTCGGTTTCACGTCTTCGAACACCGGGGAGCTGTTTTTT.

The V and J genes are TRBV5-5 and TRBJ2-5; TRBD1 might be the D (6 bases). Germline CDR1 is SGHKS and CDR2 is YYEKEE (reference sequence). The ends were cut back, 2 bases at V and 5 bases at J, with 7 bases in the middle. The CDR3 is 12 residues long. This CDR3 is CASSLQGETQYF. The CDR3 bases are TGTGCCAGCAGCTTACAGGGTGAGACCCAGTACTTC.

V gene TRBV18 combines with J gene TRBJ2-5, with D perhaps matching TRBD1 (6 bases). Germline values: CDR1 KGHSH, CDR2 LQKENI. V was cut by 4 bases and J by 5 bases, with 11 bases left in between. The CDR3 extends over 13 amino acids. This chain's CDR3 is CASSLRGSETQYF. CDR3 DNA sequence: TGTGCCAGCTCACTCAGGGGCTCTGAGACCCAGTACTTC.

This clone was detected a few times. Other DNA variants within this sample encode the same CDR3. The rearrangement joins TRBV6-4 to TRBJ2-3, with no clear D. The CDR3 covers 13 residues. Trimming left V 2 bases short and J 2 bases short, with 5 bases between. Per the germline V gene, CDR1 is MRHNA and CDR2 is SNTAGT. CDR3 DNA: TGTGCCAGCAGTGACAGCGCCACAGATACGCAGTATTTT. This encodes CASSDSATDTQYF.

This clone was seen more than once but under ten times. The chain combines TRBV27 with TRBJ1-2; 7 nucleotides align to TRBD1. The V gene's germline CDR1 is MNHEY and CDR2 SMNVEV (reference sequence). The CDR3 loop spans 14 amino acids. V lost 5 bases and J lost 1; bases outside the gene matches: 4. This CDR3 reads CASSPQGYNYGYTF. DNA for the CDR3: TGTGCCAGCAGTCCACAGGGGTATAACTATGGCTACACCTTC.

In this sample, this clone turned up once. The chain is built from TRBV6-1 and TRBJ2-2; D not resolved. The V end lost 4 bases, the J end lost 5 bases, and 14 bases lay between the germline ends. Germline V gene data show CDR1 as MNHNS and CDR2 as SASEGT. The CDR3 has 15 residues. Here the CDR3 DNA reads TGTGCCAGCAGTGCAACGGAGCCCGGGACCGGGGAGCTGTTTTTT. Amino acid sequence: CASSATEPGTGELFF.

This rearrangement joins TRBV14 to TRBJ2-7, with 8 bases that match TRBD1. V lost 1 base to trimming and J lost 1 base; unmatched junction nucleotides: 6. CDR3 length: 16 residues. Germline values: CDR1 SGHDN, CDR2 FVKESK. CDR3 DNA sequence: TGTGCCAGCAGCCAAGGGAGAACAGGGGGATCCTACGAGCAGTACTTC. Protein product: CASSQGRTGGSYEQYF.

The chain couples TRBV30 to TRBJ2-5; D remains unclear. The CDR3 is 11 amino acids. Germline CDR1 and CDR2: GTSNPN and SVGIG (reference sequence). Trimming cost V 3 bases and J 9 bases, with 11 bases left between them. In nucleotides, the CDR3 is TGTGCCTGGAGCCTCCAATCGGCCCAGTACTTC. Residues: CAWSLQSAQYF.

The gene calls are TRBV20-1 and TRBJ1-1; D is ambiguous. Germline V gene sequence: CDR1 DFQATT, CDR2 SNEGSKA (reference sequence). Trimming shortened V by 4 bases and J by 7 bases, and 7 bases separated the two germline ends. CDR3 size: 10 residues. The CDR3 protein is CSATPDEAFF. CDR3 DNA: TGCAGTGCTACCCCAGATGAAGCTTTCTTT.

The table lists this clone with a few counts. CDR3 protein: CASSRTGGSNYGYTF. CDR3 in DNA: TGTGCCAGCAGCCGTACAGGGGGCTCTAACTATGGCTACACCTTC. The gene calls are TRBV11-2 and TRBJ1-2; TRBD1 aligns across 9 bases. Trimming removed 5 bases from V and 0 bases from J; junction bases left unmatched: 4. Germline-derived CDR1 and CDR2 are SGHAT and FQNNGV. There are 15 residues in the CDR3. Filled out from reference TRBV11-2 and TRBJ1-2, the complete variable domain reads EAGVAQSPRYKIIEKRQSVAFWCNPISGHATLYWYQQILGQGPKLLIQFQNNGVVDDSQLPKDRFSAERLKGVDSTLKIQPAKLEDSAVYLCASSRTGGSNYGYTFGSGTRLTVV.

The V and J genes are TRBV7-9 and TRBJ2-7; 10 nucleotides line up with TRBD1. CDR3 size: 16 residues. J was trimmed by 0 bases and V by 5 bases; bases with no gene match: 7. Germline CDR1 is SEHNR and CDR2 is FQNEAQ (reference sequence). CDR3 sequence reads: CASSLPRTGGSYEQYF. The CDR3 bases are TGTGCCAGCAGCCTTCCCCGGACAGGGGGCTCCTACGAGCAGTACTTC.

V usage is TRBV18 and J usage is TRBJ2-2, with 8 nucleotides matching TRBD1. V was clipped by 3 bases and J by 1 base; unmatched bases: 7. The CDR3 contains 17 residues. Germline CDR1 reads KGHSH; CDR2 reads LQKENI. Here the CDR3 reads CASSPEDRDENTGELFF. CDR3 DNA sequence: TGTGCCAGCTCACCCGAGGACAGGGATGAGAACACCGGGGAGCTGTTTTTT.

This sequence joins TRBV9 and TRBJ2-4; 7 nucleotides agree with TRBD1. J gave up 6 bases and V 0 bases, and 6 bases lay outside the gene matches. The CDR3 spans 15 residues. Germline V gene data show CDR1 as SGDLS and CDR2 as YYNGEE. CDR3 nucleotides: TGTGCCAGCAGCGTAGCCCCGGGACAGCCAAACATTCAGTACTTC. Translated: CASSVAPGQPNIQYF.

In the case of this clone: Other DNA sequences in the sample encode the same CDR3. This sequence joins TRBV5-1 and TRBJ1-2; perhaps TRBD1 as D (5 bases). The CDR3 totals 13 residues. Trimming left V 2 bases short and J 3 bases short, with 8 bases between. Germline lookup yields CDR1 SGHRS and CDR2 YFSETQ. The CDR3 DNA reads TGCGCCAGCAGCTTAACCAGGGACTATGGCTACACCTTC. As protein: CASSLTRDYGYTF.

Comment on this clone: This CDR3 is also generated by other DNA sequences in the sample. The rearrangement links TRBV7-9 to TRBJ2-5, with 9 bases fitting TRBD2. V lost 1 base to trimming and J lost 1 base; unmatched junction nucleotides: 4. Germline CDR1 reads SEHNR; CDR2 reads FQNEAQ (reference sequence). The CDR3 length is 16 residues. CDR3 amino acids: CASSLGPSGVQETQYF. CDR3 sequence (DNA): TGTGCCAGCAGCTTAGGGCCTAGCGGGGTCCAAGAGACCCAGTACTTC.

This rearrangement joins TRBV19 to TRBJ2-3, with a possible D match to TRBD2 (5 bases). CDR3 length: 15 residues. Between the trimmed V and J ends, which lost 2 bases and 4 bases, there was a span of 13 bases. The germline CDR1 and CDR2 sequences are LNHDA and SQIVND (reference sequence). CDR3 nucleotides: TGTGCCAGTAGTATATTCCCCCCCGGGGCAGATACGCAGTATTTT. Its translation is CASSIFPPGADTQYF.

This clone was picked up a small number of times. The genes are TRBV4-2 and TRBJ1-1, with TRBD1 identical over 8 bases. The germline CDR1 and CDR2 sequences are LGHNA and YNFKEQ. The CDR3 totals 14 residues. The junction had 0 bases not matched to a gene; V was cut back by 2 bases and J by 1 base. The CDR3 sequence: CASSQQGANTEAFF. The CDR3 coding sequence is TGTGCCAGCAGCCAACAGGGGGCGAACACTGAAGCTTTCTTT.

V usage is TRBV5-1 and J usage is TRBJ1-4; D is unclear. Germline CDR1 reads SGHRS; CDR2 reads YFSETQ. The CDR3 consists of 14 residues. V was clipped by 4 bases and J by 0 bases, with 7 bases between them. DNA of the CDR3: TGCGCCAGCAGCGAGGAAGCAACTAATGAAAAACTGTTTTTT. Translating gives CASSEEATNEKLFF.

V and J are TRBV29-1 and TRBJ2-7; 12 positions agree with TRBD1. In germline, CDR1 is SQVTM, CDR2 ANQGSEA. The CDR3 covers 17 residues. Trimming took 0 bases from V and 1 from J; bases not matched to a gene: 7. CDR3 DNA sequence: TGCAGCGTTGAAGATAGGGACAGGGGGCTTGAATCCTACGAGCAGTACTTC. Translation: CSVEDRDRGLESYEQYF.